This entry features one TCR beta chain sequence. Its antigen remains unidentified. For repertoire sequencing, the TCR beta CDR3 regions were amplified from RNA transcripts. First-round RT-PCR employed HTBI primers, with a second-round multiplex PCR after it. TCRdb processed the multiplex PCR reads anew with MiXCR; each CDR3 protein has one entry. Here the sample spans around 1.1 million distinct CDR3 sequences, around a third being singletons. The sample comes from a study of Graves' ophthalmopathy and Graves' hyperthyroidism. Regarding the study as a whole: Ophthalmopathy cases were distinguished from stable hyperthyroidism by a 13-signature model, reaching 85% to 90% sensitivity and around 83% specificity.

The CDR3 spans 14 residues. V dropped 2 bases and J dropped 7 bases, with 9 bases sitting between them. Germline CDR1 reads WNHNN; CDR2 reads SYGVQD (reference sequence). The receptor's source is an adult man with Graves' hyperthyroidism. The chain carries TRBV10-1 and TRBJ1-6; D may be TRBD1 (5 bases). The sample comprised peripheral blood or thyroid tissue (not recorded which). CDR3: CASSEAGTNSPLHF. The CDR3 DNA is TGCGCCAGCAGTGAGGCCGGGACGAATTCACCCCTCCACTTT.